This TCR beta chain emerged from a study of T cells in Graves' hyperthyroidism and ophthalmopathy. Study-wide results and limits: Expanded thyroid clonotypes (above 0.001) were mostly also found in blood.

The authors deemed Graves' hyperthyroidism stable absent ophthalmopathy progression within 18 months. Participants, patients aged 18 to 65, had newly diagnosed hyperthyroidism with a duration under 2 months. Diagnoses rested on clinical symptoms, serum thyroxine and TRAb, thyroid ultrasound and orbital computed tomography. This clonotype was counted only a few times. No antigen is known for it. What was amplified from RNA transcripts were TCR beta CDR3 regions. The HTBI primer set was used in a first-round RT-PCR of the TCR CDR3. TCRdb fed the multiplex PCR reads into MiXCR, producing one record per CDR3 protein. Found here are 550,000 to 800,000 distinct CDR3 sequences, roughly 15% of them singletons; the top ten hold approximately 8.4%. V lost 6 bases and J lost 0, with 6 bases in between. The CDR3 spans 13 residues. The V gene's germline CDR1 is DFQATT and CDR2 SNEGSKA (reference sequence).

Sequenced sample: blood. V and J are TRBV20-1 and TRBJ2-6; D perhaps matches TRBD1 (5 bases). The clonotype was recovered from a man aged 18 to 30 with Graves' hyperthyroidism. DNA for the CDR3: TGCAGTGCCAGGGACTCTGGGGCCAACGTCCTGACTTTC. Protein: CSARDSGANVLTF.